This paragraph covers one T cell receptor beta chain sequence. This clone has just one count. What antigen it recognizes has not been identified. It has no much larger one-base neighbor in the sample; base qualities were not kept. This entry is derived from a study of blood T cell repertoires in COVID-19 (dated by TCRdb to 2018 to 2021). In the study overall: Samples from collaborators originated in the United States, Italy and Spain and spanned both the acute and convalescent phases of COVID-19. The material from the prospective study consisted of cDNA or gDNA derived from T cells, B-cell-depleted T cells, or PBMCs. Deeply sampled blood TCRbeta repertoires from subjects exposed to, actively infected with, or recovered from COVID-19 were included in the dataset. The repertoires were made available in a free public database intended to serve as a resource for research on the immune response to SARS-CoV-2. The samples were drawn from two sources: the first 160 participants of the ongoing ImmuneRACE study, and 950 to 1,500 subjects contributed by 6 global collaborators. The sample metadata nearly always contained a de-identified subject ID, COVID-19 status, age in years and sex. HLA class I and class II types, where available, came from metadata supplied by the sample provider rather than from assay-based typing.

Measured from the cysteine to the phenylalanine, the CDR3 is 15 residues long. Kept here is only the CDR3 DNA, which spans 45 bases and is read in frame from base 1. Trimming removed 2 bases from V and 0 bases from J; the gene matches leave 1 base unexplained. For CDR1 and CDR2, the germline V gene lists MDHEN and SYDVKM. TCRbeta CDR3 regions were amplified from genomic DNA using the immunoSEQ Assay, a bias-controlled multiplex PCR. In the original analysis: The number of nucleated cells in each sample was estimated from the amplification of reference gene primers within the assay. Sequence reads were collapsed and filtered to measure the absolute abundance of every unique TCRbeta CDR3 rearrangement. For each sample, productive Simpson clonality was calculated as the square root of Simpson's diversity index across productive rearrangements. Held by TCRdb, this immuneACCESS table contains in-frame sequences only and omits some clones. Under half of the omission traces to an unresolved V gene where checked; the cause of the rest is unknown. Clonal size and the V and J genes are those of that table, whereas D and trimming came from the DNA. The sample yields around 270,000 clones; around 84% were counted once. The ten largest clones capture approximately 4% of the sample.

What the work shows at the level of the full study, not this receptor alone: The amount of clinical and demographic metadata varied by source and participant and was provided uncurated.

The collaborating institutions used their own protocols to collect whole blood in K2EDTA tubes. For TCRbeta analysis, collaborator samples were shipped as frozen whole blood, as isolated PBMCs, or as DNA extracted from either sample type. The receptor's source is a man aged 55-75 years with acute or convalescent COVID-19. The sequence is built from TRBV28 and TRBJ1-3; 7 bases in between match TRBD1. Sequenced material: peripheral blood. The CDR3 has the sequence CASSLGTVSGNTIYF. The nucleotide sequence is TGTGCCAGCAGTTTAGGGACAGTCTCTGGAAACACCATATATTTT.